This passage covers 25 T cell receptor beta chains from one sample sequenced in a study of control samples from healthy donors and cancer patients. Libraries were prepared by immunoSEQ multiplex PCR; TCRdb keeps only in-frame clonotypes and omits some of them. Among 65,000 to 95,000 clones listed, about 88% were seen once. The sequencing sample was made of blood. The receptor set was obtained from a man aged 50 to 59 in good health.

The V gene is TRBV18, the J gene TRBJ1-3; no clear D. The CDR3 is 16 residues long. V was shortened by 1 base and J by 1 base, with 11 bases between the two germline ends. Germline V CDR1 and CDR2: KGHSH, LQKENI. DNA for the CDR3: TGTGCCAGCTCACCACAACCCCTGAATTCTGGAAACACCATATATTTT. Amino acid sequence: CASSPQPLNSGNTIYF.

The chain carries TRBV10-3 and TRBJ2-2; TRBD2 matches 7 bases. The CDR3 extends over 13 amino acids. With 6 bases clipped from V and 4 bases from J, the junction kept 2 bases outside the gene matches. CDR1 and CDR2 from the germline V gene are ENHRY and SYGVKD. In DNA form, the CDR3 reads TGTGCCATCAGCAGGGAGGGCACCGGGGAGCTGTTTTTT. Translated, it gives CAISREGTGELFF.

The chain recombines TRBV27 with TRBJ1-2; TRBD1 agrees at 7 bases. J gave up 4 bases and V 3 bases, and 5 bases lay outside the gene matches. CDR1 MNHEY and CDR2 SMNVEV come from the germline V gene (reference sequence). CDR3 length: 14 residues. The CDR3 loop reads CASSFGQGGYGYTF. DNA for the CDR3: TGTGCCAGCAGTTTCGGCCAGGGGGGCTATGGCTACACCTTC.

This chain connects TRBV11-2 to TRBJ1-3, with D perhaps matching TRBD1 (5 bases). CDR3 length: 16 residues. V dropped 5 bases and J dropped 0 bases, with 14 bases sitting between them. Germline V lookup: CDR1 SGHAT, CDR2 FQNNGV. CDR3 nucleotide sequence: TGTGCCAGCAGCCCCTTCCCGGGGGACTCTGGAAACACCATATATTTT. It specifies CASSPFPGDSGNTIYF.

This sequence joins TRBV7-2 and TRBJ1-1; D is uncertain. The CDR3 is 14 residues long. In germline, CDR1 is SGHTA, CDR2 FQGNSA. V shed 4 bases and J shed 1 base, with 10 bases lying between them. The CDR3: CASSSGPANTEAFF. The DNA for the CDR3 is TGTGCCAGCAGCTCCGGACCGGCGAACACTGAAGCTTTCTTT.

V and J are TRBV9 and TRBJ1-2, with D unclear. Germline-derived CDR1 and CDR2 are SGDLS and YYNGEE. V was cut by 3 bases and J by 8 bases, with 20 bases left in between. The CDR3 has 15 amino acids. DNA for the CDR3: TGTGCCAGCAGCGCAGCAATTGGACCAGCTGGAGGCTACACCTTC. As protein: CASSAAIGPAGGYTF.

V gene TRBV5-4 combines with J gene TRBJ2-2; TRBD1 matches at 11 bases. Unmatched junction bases numbered 7, after V lost 4 bases and J lost 5 bases. The CDR3 has 16 residues. Germline V gene sequence: CDR1 SGHNT, CDR2 YYREEE (reference sequence). Here the CDR3 reads CASSPGQGARTGELFF. CDR3 coding DNA: TGTGCCAGCAGCCCCGGACAGGGGGCAAGAACCGGGGAGCTGTTTTTT.

This chain uses TRBV5-6 with TRBJ2-2; possibly TRBD1 for D (6 bases). Per the germline V gene, CDR1 is SGHDT and CDR2 is YYEEEE. Trimming took 5 bases from V and 0 from J, leaving 8 bases between them. This CDR3 spans 14 amino acids. CDR3 nucleotide sequence: TGTGCCAGCAGTACAGGGACGAACACCGGGGAGCTGTTTTTT. This gives the protein CASSTGTNTGELFF.

The chain carries TRBV6-6 and TRBJ2-7, with unresolved D. V was cut by 8 bases and J by 3 bases, with 14 bases left in between. Germline lookup yields CDR1 MNHNY and CDR2 SVGAGI (reference sequence). This CDR3 has 13 amino acids. CDR3 amino acids: CASSSRVSYEQYF. CDR3 coding DNA: TGTGCCAGCTCCTCCCGCGTTAGCTACGAGCAGTACTTC.

The chain links TRBV7-8 to TRBJ1-5, with D possibly TRBD1 on 5 matching bases. The germline CDR1 and CDR2 sequences are SGHVS and FQNEAQ. V was clipped by 5 bases and J by 7 bases, with 21 bases between them. This CDR3 has 16 residues. The CDR3 loop is CASSPGLPRGVQPQHF. The DNA for the CDR3 is TGTGCCAGCAGCCCCGGATTACCCCGGGGGGTACAGCCCCAGCATTTT.

The chain uses TRBV7-9 and TRBJ1-2, with 7 bases lining up with TRBD1. This CDR3 has 14 amino acids. Germline V CDR1 and CDR2: SEHNR, FQNEAQ (reference sequence). V gave up 8 bases and J gave up 1 base; unmatched junction bases: 7. Here the CDR3 reads CASVSQGSNYGYTF. CDR3 sequence (DNA): TGTGCCAGCGTCTCACAGGGGAGTAACTATGGCTACACCTTC.

V usage is TRBV4-3 and J usage is TRBJ1-4; no clear D gene. The CDR3 is made up of 14 amino acids. Germline CDR1 is LGHNA and CDR2 is YSLEER. The germline V and J ends were trimmed by 0 bases and 5 bases, with 7 bases remaining between them. CDR3 amino acids: CASSQDLGNEKLFF. DNA of the CDR3: TGCGCCAGCAGCCAAGATTTGGGGAATGAAAAACTGTTTTTT.

The rearrangement uses TRBV27 and TRBJ2-7; D remains unclear. Trimming took off 6 bases at V and 4 bases at J, with 13 bases between the two ends. The CDR3 runs 13 residues. CDR1 is MNHEY, CDR2 SMNVEV, per germline (reference sequence). The CDR3 nucleotides read TGTGCCAGCAGCTTCAAAGGAAGGTACGAGCAGTACTTC. Amino acid sequence: CASSFKGRYEQYF.

The V and J genes are TRBV6-1 and TRBJ2-5; TRBD2 aligns across 10 bases. Germline loops: CDR1 MNHNS, CDR2 SASEGT. The CDR3 is made up of 16 amino acids. The V segment lost 3 bases and the J segment 5 bases; nucleotides outside the gene matches: 9. CDR3 protein: CASSDRKAGGQETQYF. The CDR3 nucleotides are TGTGCCAGCAGTGATAGGAAAGCGGGGGGGCAGGAGACCCAGTACTTC.

This clone was counted a single time. CDR3 bases: TGTGCCAGCAGCGGGGGTAATAATTCACCCCTCCACTTT. This encodes CASSGGNNSPLHF. This chain connects TRBV9 to TRBJ1-6; D remains ambiguous. This CDR3 is 13 amino acids long. With 3 bases removed from V and 5 bases from J, the gap between germline ends came to 6 bases. CDR1 is SGDLS and CDR2 is YYNGEE in the germline V gene.

The chain has TRBV5-6 and TRBJ1-1, with D unclear. The V end was cut by 1 base, the J end by 5 bases, with 9 bases between. Germline V CDR1 and CDR2: SGHDT, YYEEEE. CDR3 length: 13 residues. As DNA, the CDR3 is TGTGCCAGCAGCTTGTCCCCGCGGACTGAAGCTTTCTTT. Protein sequence: CASSLSPRTEAFF.

The J gene is TRBJ1-5, the V gene TRBV10-2, with 11 bases that match TRBD1. Germline V gene data show CDR1 as WSHSY and CDR2 as SAAADI. This CDR3 has 15 residues. V was clipped by 1 base and J by 6 bases; unmatched bases: 2. Here the CDR3 reads CASSELGTGGQPQHF. The DNA of the CDR3 is TGCGCCAGCAGTGAGTTAGGGACAGGGGGTCAGCCCCAGCATTTT.

The chain employs TRBV3-1 (or the pseudogene TRBV3-2) and TRBJ2-7; no clear D. Trimming stripped 3 bases from V and 2 bases from J, with 8 bases between. Looked up from germline, CDR1 is LGHDT and CDR2 is YNNKEL (reference sequence). There are 13 residues in the CDR3. Here the CDR3 reads CASSHDGPYEQYF. For the CDR3, the DNA is TGTGCCAGCAGCCATGACGGACCCTACGAGCAGTACTTC.

This clone has just a few counts. The J gene is TRBJ1-6, the V gene TRBV5-1; D unresolved. CDR3 size: 15 residues. The germline V and J ends were trimmed by 0 bases and 5 bases, with 9 bases remaining between them. CDR1 and CDR2 from the germline V gene are SGHRS and YFSETQ. CDR3 amino acids: CASSLGGSNNSPLHF. DNA of the CDR3: TGCGCCAGCAGCTTGGGTGGCAGTAATAATTCACCCCTCCACTTT.

The V gene is TRBV4-3, the J gene TRBJ1-2, with a possible D match to TRBD1 (6 bases). The length of the CDR3 is 17 residues. Germline lookup yields CDR1 LGHNA and CDR2 YSLEER. The V end was cut by 0 bases, the J end by 8 bases, with 22 bases between. CDR3 coding DNA: TGCGCCAGCAGCCAAGACATTCTTTACGGGACAAATAGCGGCTACACCTTC. It encodes CASSQDILYGTNSGYTF.

This clone turned up a few times. This chain connects TRBV5-4 to TRBJ1-3, with 8 bases fitting TRBD1. Germline values: CDR1 SGHNT, CDR2 YYREEE (reference sequence). Unmatched junction bases numbered 6, after V lost 6 bases and J lost 4 bases. The CDR3 length is 14 residues. The CDR3 is CASTQGAAGNTIYF. As DNA, the CDR3 is TGTGCCAGCACCCAGGGGGCAGCGGGAAACACCATATATTTT.

This chain links TRBV7-2 with TRBJ2-4; D gene uncertain. The CDR3 length is 13 residues. Per germline, CDR1 SGHTA and CDR2 FQGNSA. Trimming shortened V by 2 bases and J by 3 bases, and 5 bases separated the two germline ends. The CDR3 DNA sequence: TGTGCCAGCAGCTTATGGGGCAAAAACATTCAGTACTTC. Translating it yields CASSLWGKNIQYF.

The chain employs TRBV6-1 and TRBJ2-7; D possibly corresponds to TRBD1 (6 bases). CDR1 and CDR2 from the germline V gene are MNHNS and SASEGT. CDR3 length: 17 residues. Trimming removed 2 bases from V and 3 bases from J, with 20 bases in between. CDR3 in DNA: TGTGCCAGCAGTGAAATATTATCGGCAGGGGACCTCTACGAGCAGTACTTC. It translates to CASSEILSAGDLYEQYF.

The rearrangement links TRBV27 to TRBJ1-3; 7 bases fit TRBD1. Trimming removed 6 bases from V and 3 bases from J; junction bases left unmatched: 11. Germline CDR1 and CDR2: MNHEY and SMNVEV (reference sequence). The CDR3 spans 16 residues. CDR3 region: CASRRRGGEGGNTIYF. DNA for the CDR3: TGTGCCAGCAGAAGGAGAGGGGGCGAAGGTGGAAACACCATATATTTT.

This clone was seen only once. As DNA, the CDR3 is TGTGCCGGGACGTGGGGACAGGCAACAGACACCATATATTTT. Translated, it gives CAGTWGQATDTIYF. The V and J genes are TRBV30 and TRBJ1-3, with TRBD1 matching 8 bases. The germline V gene encodes CDR1 GTSNPN and CDR2 SVGIG (reference sequence). The V and J ends lost 8 bases and 8 bases, in that order; junction bases with no gene match: 14. The CDR3 contains 14 residues.